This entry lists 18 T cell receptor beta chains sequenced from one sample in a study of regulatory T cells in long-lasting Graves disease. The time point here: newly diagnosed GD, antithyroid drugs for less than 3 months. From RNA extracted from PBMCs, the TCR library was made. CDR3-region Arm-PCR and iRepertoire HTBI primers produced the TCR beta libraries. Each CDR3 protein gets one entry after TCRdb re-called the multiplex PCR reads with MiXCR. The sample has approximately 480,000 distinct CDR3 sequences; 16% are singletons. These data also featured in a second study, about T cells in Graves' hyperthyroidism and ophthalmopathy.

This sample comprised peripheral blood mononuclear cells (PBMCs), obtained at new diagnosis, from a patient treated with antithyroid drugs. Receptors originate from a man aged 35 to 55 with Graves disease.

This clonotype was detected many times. The CDR3 loop reads CASSPPWDTGANVLTF. The CDR3 bases are TGTGCCAGCAGTCCCCCCTGGGACACTGGGGCCAACGTCCTGACTTTC. V is TRBV28 and J is TRBJ2-6; a possible D gene is TRBD1 (6 bases). CDR3 length equals 16 residues. Germline CDR1 MDHEN, CDR2 SYDVKM. V lost 5 bases and J lost 2, with 13 bases in between.

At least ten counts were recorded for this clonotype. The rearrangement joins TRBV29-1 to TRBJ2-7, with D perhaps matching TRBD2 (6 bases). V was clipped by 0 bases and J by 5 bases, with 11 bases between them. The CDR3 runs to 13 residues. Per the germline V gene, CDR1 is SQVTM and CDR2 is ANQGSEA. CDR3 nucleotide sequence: TGCAGCGTTGAAGATCCGTGGAGGGACGAGCAGTACTTC. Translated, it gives CSVEDPWRDEQYF.

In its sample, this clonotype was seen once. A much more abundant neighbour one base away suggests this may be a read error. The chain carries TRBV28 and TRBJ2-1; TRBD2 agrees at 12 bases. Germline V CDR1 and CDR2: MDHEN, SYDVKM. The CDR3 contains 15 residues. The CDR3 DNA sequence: TGTGCCAGCGGTTTGGGTCTAGCGGGAGGGGGTGAGCAGTTCTTC. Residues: CASGLGLAGGGEQFF.

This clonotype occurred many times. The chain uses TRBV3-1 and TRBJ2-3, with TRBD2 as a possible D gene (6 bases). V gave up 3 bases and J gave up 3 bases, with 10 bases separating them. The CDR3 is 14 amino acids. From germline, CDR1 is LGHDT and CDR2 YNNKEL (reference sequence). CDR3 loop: CASSQRGTTDTQYF. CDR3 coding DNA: TGTGCCAGCAGCCAGCGGGGTACGACAGATACGCAGTATTTT.

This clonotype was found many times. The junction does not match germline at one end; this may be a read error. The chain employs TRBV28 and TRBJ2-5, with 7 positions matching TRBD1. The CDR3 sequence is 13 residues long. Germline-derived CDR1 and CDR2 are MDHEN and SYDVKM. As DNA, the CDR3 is TGCGCCAGCAGCCAAGGGACAGAAGAGACCCAGTACTTC. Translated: CASSQGTEETQYF.

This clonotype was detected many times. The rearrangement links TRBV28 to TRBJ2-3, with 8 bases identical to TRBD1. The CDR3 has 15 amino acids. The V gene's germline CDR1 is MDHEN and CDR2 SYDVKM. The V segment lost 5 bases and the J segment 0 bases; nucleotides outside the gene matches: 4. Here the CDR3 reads CASSVTGASTDTQYF. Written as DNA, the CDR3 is TGTGCCAGCAGTGTGACAGGGGCTAGCACAGATACGCAGTATTTT.

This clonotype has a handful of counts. Written as DNA, the CDR3 is TGCGCCAGCAGTGAGTCTAATGAGCAGTTCTTC. It translates to CASSESNEQFF. The rearrangement links TRBV10-1 to TRBJ2-1; D is unclear. There are 11 residues in the CDR3. With 0 bases removed from V and 7 bases from J, the gap between germline ends came to 1 base. Germline V gives CDR1 WNHNN, CDR2 SYGVQD (reference sequence).

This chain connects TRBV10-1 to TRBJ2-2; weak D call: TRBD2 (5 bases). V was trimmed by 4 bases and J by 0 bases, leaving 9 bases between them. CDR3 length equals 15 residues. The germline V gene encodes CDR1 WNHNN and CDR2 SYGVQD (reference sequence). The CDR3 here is CASSADGANTGELFF. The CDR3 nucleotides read TGCGCCAGCAGTGCGGACGGGGCGAACACCGGGGAGCTGTTTTTT.

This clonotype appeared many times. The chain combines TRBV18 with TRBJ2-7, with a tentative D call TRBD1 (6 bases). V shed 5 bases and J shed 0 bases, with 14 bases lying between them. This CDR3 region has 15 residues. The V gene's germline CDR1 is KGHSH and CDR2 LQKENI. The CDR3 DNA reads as TGTGCCAGCTCAAATCGACAGGTCAGCTCCTACGAGCAGTACTTC. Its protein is CASSNRQVSSYEQYF.

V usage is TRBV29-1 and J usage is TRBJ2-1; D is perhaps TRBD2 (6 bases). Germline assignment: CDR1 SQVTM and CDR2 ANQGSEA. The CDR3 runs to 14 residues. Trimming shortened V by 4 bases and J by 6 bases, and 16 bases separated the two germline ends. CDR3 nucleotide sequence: TGCAGCGTTGTGCTCTTGGCGGGACGCAATGAGCAGTTCTTC. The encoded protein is CSVVLLAGRNEQFF.

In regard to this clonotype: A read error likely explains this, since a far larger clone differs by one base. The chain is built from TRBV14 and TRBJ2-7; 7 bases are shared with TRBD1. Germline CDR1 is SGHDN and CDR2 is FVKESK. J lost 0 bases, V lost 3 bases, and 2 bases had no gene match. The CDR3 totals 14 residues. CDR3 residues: CASSHRGSSYEQYF. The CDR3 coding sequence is TGTGCCAGCAGCCACAGGGGGAGCTCCTACGAGCAGTACTTC.

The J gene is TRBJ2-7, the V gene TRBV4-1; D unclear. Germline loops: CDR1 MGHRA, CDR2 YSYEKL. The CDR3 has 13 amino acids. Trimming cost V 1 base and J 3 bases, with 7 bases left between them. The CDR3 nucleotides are TGCGCCAGCAGCCAAGGGTCTGACTACGAGCAGTACTTC. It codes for CASSQGSDYEQYF.

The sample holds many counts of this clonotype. The CDR3 region has the DNA TGTGCCAGCAGCTTAGGTCTCGGCTACTACACCTTC. It encodes CASSLGLGYYTF. The chain links TRBV11-3 to TRBJ1-2, with D uncertain. CDR1 SGHNT and CDR2 YENEEA come from the germline V gene. V shed 1 base and J shed 10 bases, with 10 bases lying between them. The CDR3 runs 12 residues.

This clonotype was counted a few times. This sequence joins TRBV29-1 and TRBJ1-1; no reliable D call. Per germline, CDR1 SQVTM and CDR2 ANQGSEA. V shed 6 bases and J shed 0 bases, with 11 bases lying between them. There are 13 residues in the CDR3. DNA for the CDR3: TGCAGCGTCCGGGCGGGGATGAACACTGAAGCTTTCTTT. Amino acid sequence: CSVRAGMNTEAFF. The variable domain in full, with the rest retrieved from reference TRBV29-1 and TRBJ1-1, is SAVISQKPSRDICQRGTSLTIQCQVDSQVTMMFWYRQQPGQSLTLIATANQGSEATYESGFVIDKFPISRPNLTFSTLTVSNMSPEDSSIYLCSVRAGMNTEAFFGQGTRLTVV.

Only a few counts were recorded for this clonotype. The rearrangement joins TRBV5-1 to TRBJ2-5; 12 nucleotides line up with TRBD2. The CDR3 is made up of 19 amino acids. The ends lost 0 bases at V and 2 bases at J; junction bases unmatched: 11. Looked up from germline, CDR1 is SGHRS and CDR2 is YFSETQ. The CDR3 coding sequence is TGCGCCAGCAGCTTGGCACTAGCGGGAGGCCTGGGCAGTCAAGAGACCCAGTACTTC. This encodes CASSLALAGGLGSQETQYF.

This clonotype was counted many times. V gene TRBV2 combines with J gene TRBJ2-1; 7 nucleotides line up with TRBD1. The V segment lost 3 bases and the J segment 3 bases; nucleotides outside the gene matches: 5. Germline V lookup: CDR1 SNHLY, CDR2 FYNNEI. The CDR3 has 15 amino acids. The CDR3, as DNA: TGTGCCAGCAGTGATTCCGGGACAGACTACAATGAGCAGTTCTTC. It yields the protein CASSDSGTDYNEQFF.

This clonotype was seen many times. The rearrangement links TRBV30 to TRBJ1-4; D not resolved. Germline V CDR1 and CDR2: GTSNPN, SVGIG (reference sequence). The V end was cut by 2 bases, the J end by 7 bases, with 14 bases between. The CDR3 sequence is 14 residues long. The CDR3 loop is CAWSWTGSGEKLFF. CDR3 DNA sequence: TGTGCCTGGAGTTGGACCGGATCGGGTGAAAAACTGTTTTTT.

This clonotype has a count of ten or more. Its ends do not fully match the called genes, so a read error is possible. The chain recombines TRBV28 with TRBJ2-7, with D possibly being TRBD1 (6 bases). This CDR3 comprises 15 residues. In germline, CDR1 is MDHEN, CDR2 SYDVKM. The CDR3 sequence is CASSRPQGITYEQYF. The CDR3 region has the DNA TGTGCCAGCAGTCGCCCACAGGGAATAACCTACGAGCAATACTTC. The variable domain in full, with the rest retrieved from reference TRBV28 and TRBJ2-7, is DVKVTQSSRYLVKRTGEKVFLECVQDMDHENMFWYRQDPGLGLRLIYFSYDVKMKEKGDIPEGYSVSREKKERFSLILESASTNQTSMYLCASSRPQGITYEQYFGPGTRLTVT.